Given below is one T cell receptor (beta chain) in context. The junction had 7 bases not matched to a gene; V was cut back by 4 bases and J by 4 bases. The length of the CDR3 is 15 residues. Germline values: CDR1 SGHNT, CDR2 YYREEE (reference sequence). The sample is drawn from a study of blood T cell repertoires in COVID-19. About the study: The study drew acute and convalescent COVID-19 samples from the United States, Italy and Spain. PBMCs, B-cell-depleted T cells, or T cells were the source of the cDNA or gDNA that made up the material.

As handled by the study authors: The authors estimated nucleated cell counts from reference gene primer amplification. TCRdb's copy holds only in-frame clones and misses some; the assay was immunoSEQ multiplex PCR. V, J and clone size are those of that table, while D and trimming were read from the DNA. Of roughly 70,000 clones listed, approximately 71% were seen once; the top ten hold 2% to 2.5%. The V and J genes are TRBV5-4 and TRBJ1-4; 7 nucleotides agree with TRBD1. This receptor was taken from a man aged 65 to 85 with COVID-19, enrolled during active disease. The sample comprised peripheral blood. The CDR3 coding sequence is TGTGCCAGCAGCGTGTCAGGGGGTGGTAATGAAAAACTGTTTTTT. Residues: CASSVSGGGNEKLFF.